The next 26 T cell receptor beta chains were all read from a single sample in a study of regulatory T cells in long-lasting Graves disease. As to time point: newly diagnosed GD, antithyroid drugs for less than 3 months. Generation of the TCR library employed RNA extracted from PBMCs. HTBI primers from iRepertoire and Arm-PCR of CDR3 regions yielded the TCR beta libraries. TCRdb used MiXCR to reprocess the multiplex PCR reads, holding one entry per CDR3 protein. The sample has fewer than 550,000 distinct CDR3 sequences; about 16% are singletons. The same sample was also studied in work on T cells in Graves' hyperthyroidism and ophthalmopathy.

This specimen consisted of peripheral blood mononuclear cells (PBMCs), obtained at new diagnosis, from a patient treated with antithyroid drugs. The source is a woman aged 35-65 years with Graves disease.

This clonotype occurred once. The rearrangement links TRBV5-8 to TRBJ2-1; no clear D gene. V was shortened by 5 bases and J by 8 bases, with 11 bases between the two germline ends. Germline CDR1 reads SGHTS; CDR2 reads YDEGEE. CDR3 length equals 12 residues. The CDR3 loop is CASSKGVYEQFF. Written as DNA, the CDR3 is TGTGCCAGCAGTAAGGGTGTCTATGAGCAGTTCTTC.

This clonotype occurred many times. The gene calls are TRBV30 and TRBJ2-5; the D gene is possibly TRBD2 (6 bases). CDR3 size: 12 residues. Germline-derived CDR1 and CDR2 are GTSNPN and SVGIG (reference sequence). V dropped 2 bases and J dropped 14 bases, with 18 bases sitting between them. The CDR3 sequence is CAWSTGLWPPYF. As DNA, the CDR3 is TGTGCCTGGAGTACGGGACTTTGGCCCCCCTACTTC.

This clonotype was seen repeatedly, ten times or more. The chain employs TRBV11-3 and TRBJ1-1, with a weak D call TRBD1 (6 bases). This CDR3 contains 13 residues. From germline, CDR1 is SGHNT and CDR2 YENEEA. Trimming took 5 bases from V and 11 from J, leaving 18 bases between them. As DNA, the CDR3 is TGTGCCAGCAGCCTCCAAGACAGGTTATCGGCTTTCTTT. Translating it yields CASSLQDRLSAFF.

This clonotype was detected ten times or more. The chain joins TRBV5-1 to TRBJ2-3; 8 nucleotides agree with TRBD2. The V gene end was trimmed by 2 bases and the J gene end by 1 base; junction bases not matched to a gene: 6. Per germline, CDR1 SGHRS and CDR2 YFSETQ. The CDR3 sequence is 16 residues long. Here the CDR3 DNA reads TGCGCCAGCAGCTTCGGGACTAGACCTGGCACAGATACGCAGTATTTT. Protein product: CASSFGTRPGTDTQYF.

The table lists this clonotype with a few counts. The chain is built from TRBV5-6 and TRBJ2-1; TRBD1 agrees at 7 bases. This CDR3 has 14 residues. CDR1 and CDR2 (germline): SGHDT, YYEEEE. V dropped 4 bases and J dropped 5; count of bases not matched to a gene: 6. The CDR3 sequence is CASSRKGQHNEQFF. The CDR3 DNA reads TGTGCCAGCAGCCGAAAGGGACAGCACAATGAGCAGTTCTTC.

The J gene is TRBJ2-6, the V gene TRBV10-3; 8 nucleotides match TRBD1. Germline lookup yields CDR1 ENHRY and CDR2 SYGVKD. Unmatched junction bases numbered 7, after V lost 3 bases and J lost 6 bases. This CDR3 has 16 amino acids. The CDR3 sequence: CAISDQLTGEANVLTF. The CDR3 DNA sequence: TGTGCCATCAGTGACCAACTGACAGGGGAGGCCAACGTCCTGACTTTC.

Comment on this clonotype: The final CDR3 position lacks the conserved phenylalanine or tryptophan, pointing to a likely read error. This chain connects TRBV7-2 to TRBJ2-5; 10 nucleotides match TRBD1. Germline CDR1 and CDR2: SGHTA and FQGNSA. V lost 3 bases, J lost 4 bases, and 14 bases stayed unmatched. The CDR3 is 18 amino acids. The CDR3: CASSFGGTGVSSRETQYL. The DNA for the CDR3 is TGTGCCAGCAGCTTTGGTGGGACAGGGGTTTCCTCGAGAGAGACCCAGTACCTC.

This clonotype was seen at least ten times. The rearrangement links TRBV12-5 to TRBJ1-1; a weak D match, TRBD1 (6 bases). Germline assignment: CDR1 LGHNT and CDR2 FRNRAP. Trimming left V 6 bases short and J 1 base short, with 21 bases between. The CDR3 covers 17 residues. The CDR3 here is CASGLIITGQPNTEAFF. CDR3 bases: TGTGCTAGTGGCTTAATAATAACCGGACAGCCGAACACTGAAGCTTTCTTT.

The CDR3 spells CASKLRGPSYEQYF. CDR3 nucleotide sequence: TGTGCCAGCAAGCTGCGGGGTCCCTCCTACGAGCAGTACTTC. The rearrangement joins TRBV3-1 to TRBJ2-7; TRBD2 might be the D (6 bases). The V gene's germline CDR1 is LGHDT and CDR2 YNNKEL (reference sequence). CDR3 length: 14 amino acids. With 7 bases removed from V and 0 bases from J, the gap between germline ends came to 13 bases.

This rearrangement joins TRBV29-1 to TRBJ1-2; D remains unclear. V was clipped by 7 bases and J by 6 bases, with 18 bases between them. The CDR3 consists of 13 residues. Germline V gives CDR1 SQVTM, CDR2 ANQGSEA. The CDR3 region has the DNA TGCAGCGCCTGGACGGACCTCCTGAATGGCTACACCTTC. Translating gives CSAWTDLLNGYTF.

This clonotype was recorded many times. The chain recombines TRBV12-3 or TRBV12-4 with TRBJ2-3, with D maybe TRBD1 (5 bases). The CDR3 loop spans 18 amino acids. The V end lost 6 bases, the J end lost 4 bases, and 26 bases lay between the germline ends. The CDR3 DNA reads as TGTGCCAGCAGCCCCCCGTCGTACAGAAGGGGAAGGTCAGATACGCAGTATTTT. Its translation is CASSPPSYRRGRSDTQYF.

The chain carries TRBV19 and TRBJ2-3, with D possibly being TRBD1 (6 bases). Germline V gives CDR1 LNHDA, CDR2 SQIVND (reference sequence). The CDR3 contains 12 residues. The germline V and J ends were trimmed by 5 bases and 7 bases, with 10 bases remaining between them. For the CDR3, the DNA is TGTGCCAGTAGTCCGGACAGTCATACGCAGTATTTT. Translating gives CASSPDSHTQYF.

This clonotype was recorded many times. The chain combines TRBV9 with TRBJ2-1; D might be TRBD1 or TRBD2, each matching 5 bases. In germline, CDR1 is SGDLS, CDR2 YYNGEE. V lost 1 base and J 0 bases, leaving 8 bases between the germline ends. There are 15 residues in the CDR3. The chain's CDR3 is CASSVIGGSYNEQFF. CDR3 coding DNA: TGTGCCAGCAGCGTAATTGGGGGCTCCTACAATGAGCAGTTCTTC.

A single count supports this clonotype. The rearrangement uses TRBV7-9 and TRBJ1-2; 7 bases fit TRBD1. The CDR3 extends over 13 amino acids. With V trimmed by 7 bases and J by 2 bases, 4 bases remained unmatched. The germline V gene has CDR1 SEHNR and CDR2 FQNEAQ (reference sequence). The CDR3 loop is CASMDRTNYGYTF. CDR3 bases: TGTGCCAGCATGGACAGGACCAACTATGGCTACACCTTC.

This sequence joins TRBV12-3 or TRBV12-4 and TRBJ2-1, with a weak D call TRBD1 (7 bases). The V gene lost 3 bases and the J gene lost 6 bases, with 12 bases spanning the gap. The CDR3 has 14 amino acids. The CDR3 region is CASSFRQGGNEQFF. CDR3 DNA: TGTGCCAGCAGTTTTCGACAGGGAGGCAATGAGCAGTTCTTC.

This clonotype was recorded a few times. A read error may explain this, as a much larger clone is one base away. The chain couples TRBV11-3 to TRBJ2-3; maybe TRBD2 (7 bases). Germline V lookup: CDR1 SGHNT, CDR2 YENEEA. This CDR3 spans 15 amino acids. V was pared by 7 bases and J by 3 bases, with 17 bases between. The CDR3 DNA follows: TGTGCCAGCAAACCGGGACGGGGGGCAACAGATACGCAGTATTTT. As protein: CASKPGRGATDTQYF.

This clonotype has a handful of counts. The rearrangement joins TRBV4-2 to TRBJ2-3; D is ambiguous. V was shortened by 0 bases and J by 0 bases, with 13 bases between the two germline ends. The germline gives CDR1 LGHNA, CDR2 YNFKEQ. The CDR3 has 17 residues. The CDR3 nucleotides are TGTGCCAGCAGCCAAGATTTGGATATAACTAGCACAGATACGCAGTATTTT. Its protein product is CASSQDLDITSTDTQYF.

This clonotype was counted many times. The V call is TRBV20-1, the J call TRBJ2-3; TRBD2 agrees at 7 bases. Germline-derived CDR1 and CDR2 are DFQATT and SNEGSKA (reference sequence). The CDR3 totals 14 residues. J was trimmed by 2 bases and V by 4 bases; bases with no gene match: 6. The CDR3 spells CSANQGLPTDTQYF. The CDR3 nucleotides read TGCAGTGCTAACCAGGGACTACCCACAGATACGCAGTATTTT.

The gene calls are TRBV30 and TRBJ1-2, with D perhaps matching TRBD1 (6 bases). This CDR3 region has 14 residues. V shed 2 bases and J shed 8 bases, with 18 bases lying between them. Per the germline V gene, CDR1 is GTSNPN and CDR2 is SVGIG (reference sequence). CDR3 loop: CAWSQQGAGLGYTF. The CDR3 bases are TGTGCCTGGAGTCAACAGGGAGCAGGGCTCGGCTACACCTTC.

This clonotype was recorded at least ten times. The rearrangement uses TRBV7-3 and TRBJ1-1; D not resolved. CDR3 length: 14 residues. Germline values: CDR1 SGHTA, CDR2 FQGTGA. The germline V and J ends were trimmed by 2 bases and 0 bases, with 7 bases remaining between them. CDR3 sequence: CASSLFRLNTEAFF. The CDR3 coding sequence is TGTGCCAGCAGCTTATTTCGTTTGAACACTGAAGCTTTCTTT. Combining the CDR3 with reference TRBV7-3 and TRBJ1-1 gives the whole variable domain GAGVSQTPSNKVTEKGKYVELRCDPISGHTALYWYRQSLGQGPEFLIYFQGTGAADDSGLPNDRFFAVRPEGSVSTLKIQRTERGDSAVYLCASSLFRLNTEAFFGQGTRLTVV.

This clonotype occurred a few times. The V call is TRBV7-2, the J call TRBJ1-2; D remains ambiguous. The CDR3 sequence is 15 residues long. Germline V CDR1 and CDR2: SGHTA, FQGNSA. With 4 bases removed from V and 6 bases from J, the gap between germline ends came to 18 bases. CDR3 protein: CASSSPETPLDGYTF. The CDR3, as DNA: TGTGCCAGCAGCTCTCCGGAAACCCCCCTCGATGGCTACACCTTC.

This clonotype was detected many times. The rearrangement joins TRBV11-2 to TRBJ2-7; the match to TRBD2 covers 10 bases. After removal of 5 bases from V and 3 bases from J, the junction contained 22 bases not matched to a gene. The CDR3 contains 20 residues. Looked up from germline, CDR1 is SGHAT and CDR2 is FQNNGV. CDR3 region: CASSPETPGLAWLVYYEQYF. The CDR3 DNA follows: TGTGCCAGCAGCCCCGAAACACCGGGACTAGCGTGGTTGGTGTACTACGAGCAGTACTTC. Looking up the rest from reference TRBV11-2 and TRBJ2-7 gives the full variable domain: EAGVAQSPRYKIIEKRQSVAFWCNPISGHATLYWYQQILGQGPKLLIQFQNNGVVDDSQLPKDRFSAERLKGVDSTLKIQPAKLEDSAVYLCASSPETPGLAWLVYYEQYFGPGTRLTVT.

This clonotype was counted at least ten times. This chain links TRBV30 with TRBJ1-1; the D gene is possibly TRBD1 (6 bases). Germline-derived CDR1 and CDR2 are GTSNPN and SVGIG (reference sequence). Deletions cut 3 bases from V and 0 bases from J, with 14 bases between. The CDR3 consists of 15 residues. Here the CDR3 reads CAWRVQGGLNTEAFF. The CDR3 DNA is TGTGCCTGGAGGGTACAGGGAGGGCTGAACACTGAAGCTTTCTTT. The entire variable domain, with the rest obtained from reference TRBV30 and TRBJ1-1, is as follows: SQTIHQWPATLVQPVGSPLSLECTVEGTSNPNLYWYRQAAGRGLQLLFYSVGIGQISSEVPQNLSASRPQDRQFILSSKKLLLSDSGFYLCAWRVQGGLNTEAFFGQGTRLTVV.

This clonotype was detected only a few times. The CDR3 nucleotides are TGTGCCAGCAGCCCCCGGTTTCGGGAGACCCAGTACTTC. Its translation: CASSPRFRETQYF. This chain links TRBV7-9 with TRBJ2-5, with D unresolved. V lost 5 bases to trimming and J lost 5 bases, with 12 bases between them. The CDR3 has 13 residues. CDR1 and CDR2 from the germline V gene are SEHNR and FQNEAQ (reference sequence).

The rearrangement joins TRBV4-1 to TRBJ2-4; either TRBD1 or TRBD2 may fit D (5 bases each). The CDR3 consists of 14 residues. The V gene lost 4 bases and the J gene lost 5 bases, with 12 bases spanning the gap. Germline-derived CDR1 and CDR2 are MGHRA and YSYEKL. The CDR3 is CASSLRDGQNIQYF. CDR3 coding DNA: TGCGCCAGCAGCCTCCGGGACGGACAAAACATTCAGTACTTC.

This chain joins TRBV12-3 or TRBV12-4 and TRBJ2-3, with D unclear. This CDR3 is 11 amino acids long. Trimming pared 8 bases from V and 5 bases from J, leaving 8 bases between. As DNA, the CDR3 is TGTGCCAGCTCGGCCGGAGATACGCAGTATTTT. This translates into CASSAGDTQYF.